This record looks at one T cell receptor beta chain sequence and its context. There is no known antigen for this receptor. Base qualities were left out, and no much larger clone turns up one base away. The data are from a study of technical replicates of blood from a handful of donors (dated by TCRdb to between 2016 and 2019). To prepare the library, the immunoSEQ multiplex PCR assay was applied. The table was pulled from immuneACCESS by TCRdb, which kept in-frame rearrangements only. Such tables lose some clones; where checked, under half of the loss comes from unresolved V genes, and the rest has no known cause. For this sample the table gives some 94,000 clones, of which approximately 95% were detected only once. The ten largest clonotypes hold less than 0.35% of the sample. The germline V gene yields ENHRY for CDR1 and SYGVKD for CDR2. From cysteine to phenylalanine, the CDR3 is 13 amino acids long. Left in the record is the CDR3 DNA by itself, 39 bases read in frame from the first base. V drops 3 bases and J drops 7 bases, leaving 12 bases in between.

The sequence links TRBV10-3 to TRBJ1-1; possibly the D gene is TRBD1, per 6 matching bases. The source material was T cells isolated from PBMCs. This clonotype was obtained from a human donor in good health. In nucleotides, the sequence is TGTGCCATCAGTGAATGGGGGCGAGTTGAAGCTTTCTTT. It is translated as CAISEWGRVEAFF.